Here is one T cell receptor beta chain with its context. The data stem from a study of CD8 T cells in ankylosing spondylitis. The CDR3 is made up of 12 amino acids. V was clipped by 6 bases and J by 3 bases; unmatched bases: 2. In germline, CDR1 is DFQATT, CDR2 SNEGSKA (reference sequence). Libraries for TCR beta were made by quantitative 5'-RACE with molecular barcodes. In TCRdb, the 5' RACE reads were re-called with MiXCR into one record per CDR3 protein. The repertoire holds hundreds of thousands of distinct CDR3 sequences, with more than 25% as singletons. The gene calls are TRBV20-1 and TRBJ2-1; 7 bases fit TRBD2. The sequenced material came from blood, either unsorted or a sorted T cell fraction (not recorded which). The clonotype originates from a male donor with ankylosing spondylitis or in good health (not recorded which). This chain's CDR3 is CSATSLYNEQFF. The CDR3 nucleotides are TGCAGTGCGACTAGCCTCTACAATGAGCAGTTCTTC.